Listed here are 25 T cell receptor beta chains from one sample, sequenced in a study of cytomegalovirus exposure and HLA in healthy donors. Profiling relied on immunoSEQ multiplex PCR, and the TCRdb table lists in-frame clones only, not all of them. The data contain about 220,000 clones, around 80% of them singletons. The specimen was PBMCs. The receptors come from a woman aged 25 to 45 in good health and CMV-seropositive.

This chain joins TRBV7-2 and TRBJ1-5, with unresolved D. The CDR3 spans 14 residues. Between the trimmed V and J ends, which lost 2 bases and 2 bases, there was a span of 7 bases. Germline V gene data show CDR1 as SGHTA and CDR2 as FQGNSA. This CDR3 is CASSLKGGNQPQHF. CDR3 DNA: TGTGCCAGCAGCTTAAAGGGAGGCAATCAGCCCCAGCATTTT.

The chain carries TRBV7-8 and TRBJ2-2; D is possibly TRBD2 (6 bases). V dropped 2 bases and J dropped 0 bases, with 10 bases sitting between them. Germline loops: CDR1 SGHVS, CDR2 FQNEAQ. This CDR3 is 16 amino acids long. The CDR3 DNA reads as TGTGCCAGCAGCTTATTCCGCGGGACGAACACCGGGGAGCTGTTTTTT. This gives the protein CASSLFRGTNTGELFF.

The chain uses TRBV2 and TRBJ2-1; 11 bases line up with TRBD2. CDR1 SNHLY and CDR2 FYNNEI come from the germline V gene. The CDR3 is 18 residues long. The J segment lost 3 bases and the V segment lost 1 base, leaving 8 bases of the junction unmatched. Here the CDR3 reads CASSEVQGLADNYNEQFF. Written as DNA, the CDR3 is TGTGCCAGCAGTGAAGTACAGGGACTAGCGGACAACTACAATGAGCAGTTCTTC.

CDR3 amino acids: CASSFTGTAGYTF. CDR3 nucleotide sequence: TGTGCCAGCAGTTTTACAGGGACAGCTGGCTACACCTTC. V usage is TRBV28 and J usage is TRBJ1-2; 7 bases line up with TRBD1. The CDR3 has 13 residues. Germline CDR1 MDHEN, CDR2 SYDVKM. Trimming at V came to 3 bases and at J to 7 bases, leaving 5 bases not matched to a gene.

The chain combines TRBV7-9 with TRBJ1-2, with 7 bases that match TRBD1. CDR3 size: 14 residues. V was clipped by 1 base and J by 4 bases; unmatched bases: 3. Looked up from germline, CDR1 is SEHNR and CDR2 is FQNEAQ (reference sequence). The CDR3, as DNA: TGTGCCAGCAGCTTAGTTCAGGGGGGCTATGGCTACACCTTC. As protein: CASSLVQGGYGYTF.

This chain connects TRBV10-3 to TRBJ1-1; possibly TRBD1 for D (5 bases). CDR1 is ENHRY, CDR2 SYGVKD, per germline. This CDR3 has 13 amino acids. Between the trimmed V and J ends, which lost 1 base and 6 bases, there was a span of 9 bases. The CDR3 region is CAISELGDAEAFF. CDR3 coding DNA: TGTGCCATCAGTGAGTTGGGGGACGCTGAAGCTTTCTTT.

In the case of this clone: Other DNA sequences in the sample encode the same CDR3. V usage is TRBV6-1 and J usage is TRBJ1-1, with D unclear. This CDR3 comprises 12 residues. Looked up from germline, CDR1 is MNHNS and CDR2 is SASEGT. V was cut by 3 bases and J by 3 bases, with 5 bases left in between. The chain's CDR3 is CASSEWDTEAFF. CDR3 nucleotide sequence: TGTGCCAGCAGTGAGTGGGACACTGAAGCTTTCTTT.

This sequence joins TRBV9 and TRBJ2-3; D might be TRBD1 (6 bases). This CDR3 has 15 amino acids. Germline V gives CDR1 SGDLS, CDR2 YYNGEE. V shed 3 bases and J shed 6 bases, with 17 bases lying between them. The chain's CDR3 is CASSGGHIEGDTQYF. CDR3 bases: TGTGCCAGCAGCGGGGGACACATAGAGGGGGATACGCAGTATTTT.

The CDR3 loop is CASSRLQSYGYTF. The CDR3 bases are TGTGCCAGCAGCAGACTCCAATCTTATGGCTACACCTTC. The chain couples TRBV6-5 to TRBJ1-2, with D hard to call. In germline, CDR1 is MNHEY, CDR2 SVGAGI. The CDR3 is 13 residues long. V was pared by 6 bases and J by 5 bases, with 13 bases between.

V and J are TRBV7-8 and TRBJ1-2, with D possibly being TRBD1 (5 bases). Germline values: CDR1 SGHVS, CDR2 FQNEAQ. V gave up 5 bases and J gave up 4 bases, with 17 bases separating them. The CDR3 consists of 15 residues. CDR3 residues: CASSPGAGGSYGYTF. CDR3 in DNA: TGTGCCAGCAGCCCTGGGGCGGGGGGATCCTATGGCTACACCTTC.

The chain couples TRBV29-1 to TRBJ2-1, with unresolved D. This CDR3 is built from 13 residues. Deletions cut 7 bases from V and 0 bases from J, with 10 bases between. Per germline, CDR1 SQVTM and CDR2 ANQGSEA. CDR3 region: CSAMYSSYNEQFF. The CDR3 coding sequence is TGCAGCGCTATGTATAGCTCCTACAATGAGCAGTTCTTC.

J is TRBJ1-5 and V is TRBV30; D ambiguous. This CDR3 contains 12 residues. Germline V gene lookup returns CDR1 GTSNPN and CDR2 SVGIG (reference sequence). Deletions cut 0 bases from V and 8 bases from J, with 8 bases between. The CDR3 DNA reads TGTGCCTGGAGTGTTTCCCGGGAGCCCCAGCATTTT. It encodes CAWSVSREPQHF.

The V and J genes are TRBV5-6 and TRBJ2-2, with unresolved D. This CDR3 region has 12 residues. CDR1 is SGHDT and CDR2 is YYEEEE in the germline V gene. Trimming shortened V by 6 bases and J by 6 bases, and 9 bases separated the two germline ends. The CDR3 DNA is TGTGCCAGCACCAACTCCCCCGGGGAGCTGTTTTTT. Its protein is CASTNSPGELFF.

On this clone itself: Additional DNA sequences in this sample encode the identical CDR3. The chain carries TRBV27 and TRBJ2-7; D is ambiguous. The germline V gene has CDR1 MNHEY and CDR2 SMNVEV (reference sequence). V lost 8 bases, J lost 2 bases, and 7 bases lay in between. The CDR3 has 11 amino acids. The CDR3 spells CASGLPYEQYF. The DNA of the CDR3 is TGTGCCAGCGGCCTTCCCTACGAGCAGTACTTC.

V is TRBV7-3 and J is TRBJ1-4, with D hard to call. The germline V gene encodes CDR1 SGHTA and CDR2 FQGTGA. This CDR3 is built from 14 residues. V was clipped by 5 bases and J by 6 bases, with 13 bases between them. CDR3 protein: CASSPDGGDEKLFF. The CDR3 DNA is TGTGCCAGCAGCCCAGACGGTGGCGATGAAAAACTGTTTTTT.

This clone was recorded once. The V gene is TRBV5-6, the J gene TRBJ2-2; D remains unclear. V was pared by 1 base and J by 1 base, with 2 bases between. CDR1 and CDR2 from the germline V gene are SGHDT and YYEEEE. The CDR3 sequence is 13 residues long. CDR3 coding DNA: TGTGCCAGCAGCTTGTGGAACACCGGGGAGCTGTTTTTT. Encoded protein: CASSLWNTGELFF.

The chain has TRBV6-5 and TRBJ1-5; 7 bases fit TRBD1. V trimming: 6 bases; J trimming: 3 bases; junction bases outside the gene matches: 8. The CDR3 covers 15 residues. Germline V gene data show CDR1 as MNHEY and CDR2 as SVGAGI. In DNA, the CDR3 is TGTGCCAGCAGACGAGACAGGGCAGTCAATCAGCCCCAGCATTTT. Amino acid sequence: CASRRDRAVNQPQHF.

V is TRBV6-5 and J is TRBJ2-7; D not resolved. The CDR3 sequence is 13 residues long. V was trimmed by 2 bases and J by 3 bases, leaving 8 bases between them. The germline V gene has CDR1 MNHEY and CDR2 SVGAGI. CDR3 protein: CASSYKRNYEQYF. DNA for the CDR3: TGTGCCAGCAGTTACAAGAGAAACTACGAGCAGTACTTC.

V usage is TRBV2 and J usage is TRBJ2-1, with 7 bases identical to TRBD1. V lost 6 bases and J lost 9; bases outside the gene matches: 8. The germline gives CDR1 SNHLY, CDR2 FYNNEI. This CDR3 spans 13 amino acids. The CDR3 reads CASRTGKSFEQFF. The CDR3 DNA reads as TGTGCCAGCAGGACAGGGAAGAGTTTTGAGCAGTTCTTC.

The V gene is TRBV2, the J gene TRBJ2-1, with 8 bases that match TRBD2. Per the germline V gene, CDR1 is SNHLY and CDR2 is FYNNEI. CDR3 length: 14 amino acids. With 10 bases clipped from V and 6 bases from J, the junction kept 11 bases outside the gene matches. The chain's CDR3 is CATSRTAGVNEQFF. CDR3 nucleotide sequence: TGTGCCACCTCCCGTACAGCGGGAGTCAATGAGCAGTTCTTC.

The gene calls are TRBV7-2 and TRBJ1-5; D not certain. V lost 1 base, J lost 1 base, and 11 bases lay in between. Germline V lookup: CDR1 SGHTA, CDR2 FQGNSA. There are 16 residues in the CDR3. CDR3 coding DNA: TGTGCCAGCAGCTTAGGTCTCCTTGGGAGCAATCAGCCCCAGCATTTT. This codes for CASSLGLLGSNQPQHF.

The gene calls are TRBV6-1 and TRBJ2-3, with a weak D call TRBD2 (6 bases). The V gene's germline CDR1 is MNHNS and CDR2 SASEGT. Trimming left V 0 bases short and J 1 base short, with 8 bases between. This CDR3 has 15 residues. The CDR3 DNA reads TGTGCCAGCAGTGAAGCGGCTAGCGGCACAGATACGCAGTATTTT. Protein product: CASSEAASGTDTQYF.

The chain employs TRBV2 and TRBJ1-1, with 7 bases aligning to TRBD1. This CDR3 comprises 15 residues. Trimming cost V 6 bases and J 0 bases; bases outside gene matches: 7. Germline loops: CDR1 SNHLY, CDR2 FYNNEI. The CDR3 protein is CASRDRKDMNTEAFF. CDR3 DNA: TGTGCCAGCAGGGACAGGAAAGACATGAACACTGAAGCTTTCTTT.

V usage is TRBV11-2 and J usage is TRBJ2-1; unclear D gene. Germline V gene data show CDR1 as SGHAT and CDR2 as FQNNGV. V dropped 10 bases and J dropped 0 bases, with 16 bases sitting between them. The CDR3 is 15 amino acids. The CDR3 DNA reads TGTGCCACCGGGCCGCACCTCAGCTCCTACAATGAGCAGTTCTTC. It encodes CATGPHLSSYNEQFF.

This chain uses TRBV27 with TRBJ1-1; 9 bases match TRBD1. The junction had 10 bases not matched to a gene; V was cut back by 6 bases and J by 2 bases. This CDR3 region has 16 residues. Germline V lookup: CDR1 MNHEY, CDR2 SMNVEV (reference sequence). The CDR3 sequence is CASRDWTGERNTEAFF. The CDR3, as DNA: TGTGCCAGCAGGGATTGGACAGGGGAGAGAAACACTGAAGCTTTCTTT.